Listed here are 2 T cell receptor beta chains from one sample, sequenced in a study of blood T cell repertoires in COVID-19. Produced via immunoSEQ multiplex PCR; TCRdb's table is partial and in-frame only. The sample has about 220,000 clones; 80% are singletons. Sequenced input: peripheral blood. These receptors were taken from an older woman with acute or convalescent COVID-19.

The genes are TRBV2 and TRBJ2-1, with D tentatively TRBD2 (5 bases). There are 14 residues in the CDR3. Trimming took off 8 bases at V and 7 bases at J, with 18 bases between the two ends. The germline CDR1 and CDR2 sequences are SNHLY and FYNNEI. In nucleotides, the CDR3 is TGTGCCAGCGTTCTAGCCTTAGTGGGGAATGAGCAGTTCTTC. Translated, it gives CASVLALVGNEQFF.

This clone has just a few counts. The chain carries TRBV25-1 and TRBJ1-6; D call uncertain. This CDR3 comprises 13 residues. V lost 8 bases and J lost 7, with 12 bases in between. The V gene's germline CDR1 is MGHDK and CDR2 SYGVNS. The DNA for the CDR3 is TGTGCCAGCGGCGCTCAGGCCAATTCACCCCTCCACTTT. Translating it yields CASGAQANSPLHF.